A single sample gave rise to the 14 T cell receptor beta chains below, sequenced in a study of OX40 agonist ivuxolimab in advanced cancers. This table comes from immunoSEQ multiplex PCR, and its TCRdb copy is limited to in-frame clones, with some not included. Of approximately 48,000 clones listed, more than 75% are singletons. Sequences were derived from CD4+ or CD8+ T cells sorted from blood, sampled in a trial of the OX40 agonist ivuxolimab. Every receptor here comes from an adult with an advanced solid tumor such as melanoma, head and neck, liver or kidney cancer.

The gene calls are TRBV7-9 and TRBJ2-1; 9 bases are a match to TRBD1. Germline V gene data show CDR1 as SEHNR and CDR2 as FQNEAQ (reference sequence). V shed 4 bases, J shed 5 bases, and the junction held 6 bases outside the gene matches. The CDR3 totals 15 residues. This CDR3 is CASSSDRGFNNEQFF. Here the CDR3 DNA reads TGTGCCAGCAGCTCGGACAGGGGCTTTAACAATGAGCAGTTCTTC. Filled out from reference TRBV7-9 and TRBJ2-1, the complete variable domain reads DTGVSQNPRHKITKRGQNVTFRCDPISEHNRLYWYRQTLGQGPEFLTYFQNEAQLEKSRLLSDRFSAERPKGSFSTLEIQRTEQGDSAMYLCASSSDRGFNNEQFFGPGTRLTVL.

The rearrangement joins TRBV5-1 to TRBJ2-5; D is uncertain. V dropped 2 bases and J dropped 5 bases, with 10 bases sitting between them. Germline V gene sequence: CDR1 SGHRS, CDR2 YFSETQ. The CDR3 runs 13 residues. The chain's CDR3 is CASSLEDGETQYF. Here the CDR3 DNA reads TGCGCCAGCAGCTTAGAAGATGGGGAGACCCAGTACTTC.

This sequence joins TRBV7-8 and TRBJ1-2; TRBD1 matches at 7 bases. The CDR3 is made up of 13 amino acids. Trimming took 5 bases from V and 5 from J; bases not matched to a gene: 5. In germline, CDR1 is SGHVS, CDR2 FQNEAQ. The CDR3 protein is CASSKGQLYGYTF. The DNA for the CDR3 is TGTGCCAGCAGCAAGGGACAGCTTTATGGCTACACCTTC. The variable domain in full, completed from reference TRBV7-8 and TRBJ1-2, reads GAGVSQSPRYKVAKRGQDVALRCDPISGHVSLFWYQQALGQGPEFLTYFQNEAQLDKSGLPSDRFFAERPEGSVSTLKIQRTQQEDSAVYLCASSKGQLYGYTFGSGTRLTVV.

The chain uses TRBV18 and TRBJ2-3, with D perhaps given as TRBD1 or TRBD2 (6 bases each). This CDR3 spans 13 amino acids. Germline V gene data show CDR1 as KGHSH and CDR2 as LQKENI. Trimming took off 3 bases at V and 5 bases at J, with 9 bases between the two ends. In DNA form, the CDR3 reads TGTGCCAGCTCACCCCGGGGGCAAGATACGCAGTATTTT. Protein: CASSPRGQDTQYF.

The CDR3 loop reads CASSYAARGNEQFF. DNA of the CDR3: TGTGCCAGCAGTTACGCGGCTAGAGGGAATGAGCAGTTCTTC. The rearrangement uses TRBV6-5 and TRBJ2-1; D perhaps matches TRBD2 (5 bases). From germline, CDR1 is MNHEY and CDR2 SVGAGI. The CDR3 extends over 14 amino acids. V was shortened by 2 bases and J by 7 bases, with 12 bases between the two germline ends.

V and J are TRBV6-6 and TRBJ1-2, with 7 bases identical to TRBD1. V was pared by 6 bases and J by 4 bases, with 11 bases of the junction left unmatched. The CDR3 is 15 amino acids. Germline values: CDR1 MNHNY, CDR2 SVGAGI (reference sequence). For the CDR3, the DNA is TGTGCCAGCAGGGGCCCGGGACAGAAGTTCTATGGCTACACCTTC. Protein sequence: CASRGPGQKFYGYTF.

The chain couples TRBV30 to TRBJ2-7; D not certain. V shed 0 bases and J shed 2 bases, with 2 bases lying between them. The CDR3 sequence is 11 residues long. Looked up from germline, CDR1 is GTSNPN and CDR2 is SVGIG (reference sequence). CDR3 residues: CAWSVTYEQYF. As DNA, the CDR3 is TGTGCCTGGAGTGTAACCTACGAGCAGTACTTC.

V is TRBV29-1 and J is TRBJ1-1, with D perhaps matching TRBD1 (6 bases). Per germline, CDR1 SQVTM and CDR2 ANQGSEA. The CDR3 is made up of 14 amino acids. The germline V and J ends were trimmed by 1 base and 4 bases, with 13 bases remaining between them. This chain's CDR3 is CSVEGGTGSTEAFF. DNA of the CDR3: TGCAGCGTTGAAGGGGGAACAGGGAGCACTGAAGCTTTCTTT.

The chain is built from TRBV5-6 and TRBJ2-3; D gene unclear. The CDR3 sequence is 15 residues long. The germline CDR1 and CDR2 sequences are SGHDT and YYEEEE. Trimming pared 4 bases from V and 2 bases from J, leaving 14 bases between. CDR3 nucleotides: TGTGCCAGCAGCGAGTTAGCAGCGTACACAGATACGCAGTATTTT. Translating gives CASSELAAYTDTQYF.

V and J are TRBV13 and TRBJ2-7; a possible D gene is TRBD1 (6 bases). The length of the CDR3 is 13 residues. Trimming removed 0 bases from V and 5 bases from J, with 8 bases in between. Germline CDR1 PRHDT, CDR2 FYEKMQ (reference sequence). CDR3 DNA: TGTGCCAGCAGCTTAGGCAGGGACAACGAGCAGTACTTC. Translation: CASSLGRDNEQYF.

CDR3 loop: CASSQNGVSPLHF. DNA of the CDR3: TGCGCCAGCAGCCAAAACGGTGTTTCACCCCTCCACTTT. The chain combines TRBV4-3 with TRBJ1-6; D ambiguous. Trimming took off 2 bases at V and 9 bases at J, with 8 bases between the two ends. Germline CDR1 reads LGHNA; CDR2 reads YSLEER. The CDR3 totals 13 residues.

This chain joins TRBV7-9 and TRBJ2-5; D is unclear. The V end lost 1 base, the J end lost 5 bases, and 17 bases lay between the germline ends. This CDR3 has 16 residues. CDR1 and CDR2 (germline): SEHNR, FQNEAQ (reference sequence). The CDR3 coding sequence is TGTGCCAGCAGCTTAGGGGTGGTAGCCGCCAGGGAGACCCAGTACTTC. The encoded protein is CASSLGVVAARETQYF.

The rearrangement uses TRBV11-2 and TRBJ2-7; TRBD2 agrees at 7 bases. The CDR3 length is 15 residues. Unmatched junction bases numbered 9, after V lost 5 bases and J lost 2 bases. Per the germline V gene, CDR1 is SGHAT and CDR2 is FQNNGV. The CDR3 sequence is CASSPGSGETYEQYF. CDR3 in DNA: TGTGCCAGCAGCCCTGGGAGCGGGGAAACCTACGAGCAGTACTTC. The whole variable domain, filled in from reference TRBV11-2 and TRBJ2-7, reads EAGVAQSPRYKIIEKRQSVAFWCNPISGHATLYWYQQILGQGPKLLIQFQNNGVVDDSQLPKDRFSAERLKGVDSTLKIQPAKLEDSAVYLCASSPGSGETYEQYFGPGTRLTVT.

This clone was observed a single time. This chain uses TRBV5-5 with TRBJ2-2, with 9 bases lining up with TRBD2. The CDR3 spans 14 residues. The trim removed 7 bases at V and 5 bases at J, leaving 6 bases unmatched. From germline, CDR1 is SGHKS and CDR2 YYEKEE (reference sequence). In DNA, the CDR3 is TGTGCCAGCCGACTAGCGGAAAGAACCGGGGAGCTGTTTTTT. Translation gives CASRLAERTGELFF.